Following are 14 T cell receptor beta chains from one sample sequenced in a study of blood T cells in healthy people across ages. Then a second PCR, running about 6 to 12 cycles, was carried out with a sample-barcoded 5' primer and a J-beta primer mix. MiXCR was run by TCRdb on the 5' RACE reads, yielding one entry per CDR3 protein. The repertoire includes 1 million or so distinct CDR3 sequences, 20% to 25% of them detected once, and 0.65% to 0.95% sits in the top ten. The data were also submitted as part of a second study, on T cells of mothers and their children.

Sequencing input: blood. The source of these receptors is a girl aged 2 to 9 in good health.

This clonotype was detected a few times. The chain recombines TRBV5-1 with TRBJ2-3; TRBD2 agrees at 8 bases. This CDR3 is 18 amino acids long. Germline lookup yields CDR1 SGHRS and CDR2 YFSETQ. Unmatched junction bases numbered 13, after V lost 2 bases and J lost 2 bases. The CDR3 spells CASSFWVSGDVVTDTQYF. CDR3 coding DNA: TGCGCCAGCAGCTTTTGGGTTAGCGGGGACGTCGTCACAGATACGCAGTATTTT.

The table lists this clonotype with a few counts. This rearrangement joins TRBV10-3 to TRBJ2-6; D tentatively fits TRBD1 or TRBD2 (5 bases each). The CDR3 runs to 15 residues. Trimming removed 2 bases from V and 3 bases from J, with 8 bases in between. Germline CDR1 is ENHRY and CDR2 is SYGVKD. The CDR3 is CAISERGDGANVLTF. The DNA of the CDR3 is TGTGCCATCAGTGAGAGAGGGGATGGGGCCAACGTCCTGACTTTC.

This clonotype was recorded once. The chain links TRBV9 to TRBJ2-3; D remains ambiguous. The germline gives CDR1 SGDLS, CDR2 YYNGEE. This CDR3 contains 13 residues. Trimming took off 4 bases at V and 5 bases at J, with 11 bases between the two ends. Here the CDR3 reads CASSPPFGDTQYF. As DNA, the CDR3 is TGTGCCAGCAGCCCCCCGTTTGGAGATACGCAGTATTTT. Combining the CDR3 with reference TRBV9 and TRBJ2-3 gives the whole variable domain DSGVTQTPKHLITATGQRVTLRCSPRSGDLSVYWYQQSLDQGLQFLIQYYNGEERAKGNILERFSAQQFPDLHSELNLSSLELGDSALYFCASSPPFGDTQYFGPGTRLTVL.

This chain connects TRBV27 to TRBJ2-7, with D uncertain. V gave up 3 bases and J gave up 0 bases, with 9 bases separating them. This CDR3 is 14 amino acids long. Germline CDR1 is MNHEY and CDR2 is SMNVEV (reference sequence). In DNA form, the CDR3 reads TGTGCCAGCAGTTTGCTGATTCCCTCCTACGAGCAGTACTTC. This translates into CASSLLIPSYEQYF.

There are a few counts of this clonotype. The CDR3 region is CASSRQDVNTEAFF. CDR3 nucleotides: TGTGCCAGCAGCCGCCAGGATGTGAACACTGAAGCTTTCTTT. The chain is built from TRBV7-8 and TRBJ1-1, with D uncertain. CDR3 length: 14 amino acids. The V end was cut by 5 bases, the J end by 0 bases, with 10 bases between. Germline CDR1 SGHVS, CDR2 FQNEAQ.

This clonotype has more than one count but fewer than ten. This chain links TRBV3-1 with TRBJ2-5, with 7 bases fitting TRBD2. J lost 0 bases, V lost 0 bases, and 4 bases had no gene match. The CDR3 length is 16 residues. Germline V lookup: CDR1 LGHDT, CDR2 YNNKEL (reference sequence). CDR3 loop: CASSQEKREDQETQYF. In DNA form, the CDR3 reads TGTGCCAGCAGCCAAGAGAAACGGGAGGACCAAGAGACCCAGTACTTC.

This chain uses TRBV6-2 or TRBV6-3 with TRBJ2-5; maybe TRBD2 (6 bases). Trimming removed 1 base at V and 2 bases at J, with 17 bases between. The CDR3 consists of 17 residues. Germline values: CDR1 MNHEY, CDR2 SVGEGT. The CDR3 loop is CASSYLSGRTFQETQYF. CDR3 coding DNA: TGTGCCAGCAGTTACTTAAGCGGGCGGACCTTTCAAGAGACCCAGTACTTC.

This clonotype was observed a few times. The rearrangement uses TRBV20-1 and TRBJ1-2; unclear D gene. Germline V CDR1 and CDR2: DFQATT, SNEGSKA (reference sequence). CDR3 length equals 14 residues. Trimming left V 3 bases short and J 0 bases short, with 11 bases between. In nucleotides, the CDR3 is TGCAGTGCTAGGGACGTGGCTCCTAACTATGGCTACACCTTC. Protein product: CSARDVAPNYGYTF.

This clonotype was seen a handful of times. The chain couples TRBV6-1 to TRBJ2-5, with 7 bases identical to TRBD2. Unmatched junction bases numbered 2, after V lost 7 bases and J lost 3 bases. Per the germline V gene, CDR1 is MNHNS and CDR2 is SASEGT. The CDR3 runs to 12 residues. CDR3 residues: CASKRDKETQYF. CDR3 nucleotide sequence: TGTGCCAGCAAGCGGGATAAAGAGACCCAGTACTTC.

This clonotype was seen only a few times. Written as DNA, the CDR3 is TGCGCCAGCAGCCAAGGGCCGACAGGTCCGGAAGAAAAACTGTTTTTT. It encodes CASSQGPTGPEEKLFF. The V gene is TRBV4-1, the J gene TRBJ1-4, with D possibly TRBD1 on 6 matching bases. CDR1 and CDR2 (germline): MGHRA, YSYEKL. This CDR3 is built from 16 residues. The ends were cut back, 1 base at V and 8 bases at J, with 17 bases in the middle.

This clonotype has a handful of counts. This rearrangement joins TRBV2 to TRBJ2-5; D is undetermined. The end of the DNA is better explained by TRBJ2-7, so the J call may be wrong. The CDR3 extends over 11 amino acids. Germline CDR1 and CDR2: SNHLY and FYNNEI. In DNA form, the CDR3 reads TGTGCCAGCACTAGTGGCGACGAGCAGTACTTC. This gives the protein CASTSGDEQYF.

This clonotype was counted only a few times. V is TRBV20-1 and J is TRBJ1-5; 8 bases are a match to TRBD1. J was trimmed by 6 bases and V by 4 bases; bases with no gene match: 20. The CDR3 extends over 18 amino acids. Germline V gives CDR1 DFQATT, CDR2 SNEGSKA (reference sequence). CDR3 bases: TGCAGTGCTATAGGACAGGGCTTAGGCGGGAGCCCTTTTCAGCCCCAGCATTTT. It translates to CSAIGQGLGGSPFQPQHF.

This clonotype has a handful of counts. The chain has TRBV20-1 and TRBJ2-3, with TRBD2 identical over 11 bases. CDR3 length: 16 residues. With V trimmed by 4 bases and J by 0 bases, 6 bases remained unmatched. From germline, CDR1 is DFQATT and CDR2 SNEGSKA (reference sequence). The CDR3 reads CSANAGLAESTDTQYF. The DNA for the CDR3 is TGCAGTGCTAACGCGGGACTAGCGGAGAGCACAGATACGCAGTATTTT.

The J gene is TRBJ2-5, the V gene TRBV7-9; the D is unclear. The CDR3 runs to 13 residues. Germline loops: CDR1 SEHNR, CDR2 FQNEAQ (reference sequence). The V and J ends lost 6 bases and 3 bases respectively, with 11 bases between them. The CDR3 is CASSIGGEETQYF. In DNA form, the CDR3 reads TGTGCCAGCAGTATAGGTGGAGAAGAGACCCAGTACTTC.